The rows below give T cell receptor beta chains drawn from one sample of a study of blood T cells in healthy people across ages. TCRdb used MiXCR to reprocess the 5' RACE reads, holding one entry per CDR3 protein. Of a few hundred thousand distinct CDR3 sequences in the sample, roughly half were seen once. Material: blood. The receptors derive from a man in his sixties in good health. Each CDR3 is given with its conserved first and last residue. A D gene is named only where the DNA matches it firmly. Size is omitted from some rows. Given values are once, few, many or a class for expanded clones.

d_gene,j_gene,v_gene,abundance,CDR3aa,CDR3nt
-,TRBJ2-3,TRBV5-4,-,CASSSPGRGTDTQYF,TGTGCCAGCAGCTCCCCAGGACGGGGCACAGATACGCAGTATTTT
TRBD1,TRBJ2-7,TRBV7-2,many,CASSNRGSSYEQYF,TGTGCCAGCAGCAACAGGGGCTCCTCCTACGAGCAGTACTTC
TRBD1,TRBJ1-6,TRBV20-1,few,CSARGGTGGQGVNSPLHF,TGCAGTGCTAGAGGCGGGACGGGGGGACAGGGGGTTAATTCACCCCTCCACTTT
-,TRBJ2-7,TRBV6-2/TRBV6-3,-,CASSRDPYF,TGTGCCAGCAGTCGAGACCCGTACTTC
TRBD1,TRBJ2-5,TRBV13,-,CASSFRPTGGGETQYF,TGTGCCAGCAGCTTCAGGCCAACAGGGGGCGGAGAGACCCAGTACTTC
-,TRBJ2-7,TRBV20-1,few,CSAASVVQSYEQYF,TGCAGTGCGGCTTCAGTAGTCCAGTCCTACGAGCAGTACTTC
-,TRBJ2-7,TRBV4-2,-,CASSHVATRYEQYF,TGTGCCAGCAGCCATGTGGCAACTCGCTACGAGCAGTACTTC
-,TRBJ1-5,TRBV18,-,CASSRQGSSNQPQHF,TGTGCCAGCTCACGGCAGGGAAGCAGCAATCAGCCCCAGCATTTT
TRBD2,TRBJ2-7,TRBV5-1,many,CASQGEGRHYEQYF,TGCGCCAGCCAAGGGGAGGGGCGGCACTACGAGCAGTACTTC
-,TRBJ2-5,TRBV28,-,CASTTGLWEQYF,TGTGCCAGCACCACAGGGTTATGGGAGCAGTACTTC
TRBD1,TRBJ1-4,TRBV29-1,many,CSVGQQNEKLFF,TGCAGCGTGGGACAGCAGAATGAAAAACTGTTTTTT
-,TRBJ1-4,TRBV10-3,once,CAIRRTDNEKLFF,TGTGCCATCAGGAGGACAGATAATGAAAAACTGTTTTTT
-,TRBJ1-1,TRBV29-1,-,CSVEGRGLAFF,TGCAGCGTTGAGGGCAGGGGACTGGCTTTCTTT
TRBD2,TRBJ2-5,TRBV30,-,CAWSLDSGRGETQYF,TGTGCCTGGAGTCTGGATAGCGGGAGGGGAGAGACCCAGTACTTC
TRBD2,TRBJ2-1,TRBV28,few,CASSLVGAGGDEQFF,TGTGCCAGCAGTTTGGTTGGGGCGGGGGGGGATGAGCAGTTCTTC
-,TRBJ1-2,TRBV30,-,CAWNAGFPHYGYTF,TGTGCCTGGAACGCAGGGTTTCCGCACTATGGCTACACCTTC
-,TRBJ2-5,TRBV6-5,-,CASSDEGLGETQYF,TGTGCCAGCAGTGACGAGGGCCTCGGGGAGACCCAGTACTTC
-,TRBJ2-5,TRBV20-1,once,CSASRGLKGETQYF,TGCAGTGCTAGTCGCGGGCTAAAGGGGGAGACCCAGTACTTC
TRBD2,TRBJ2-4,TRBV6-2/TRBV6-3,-,CASSYSLRVAGGDEQYF,TGTGCCAGCAGTTACTCCCTCCGGGTAGCGGGAGGGGATGAGCAGTACTTC
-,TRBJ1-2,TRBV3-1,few,CASGTSWDINYGYTF,TGTGCCAGCGGTACCTCTTGGGACATCAACTATGGCTACACCTTC
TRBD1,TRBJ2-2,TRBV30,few,CAWSPDRGNAGELFF,TGTGCCTGGAGTCCCGACAGGGGAAATGCCGGGGAGCTGTTTTTT
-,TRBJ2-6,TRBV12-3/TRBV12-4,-,CASSFGTLSLGANVLTF,TGTGCCAGCAGTTTCGGGACACTCTCCCTTGGGGCCAACGTCCTGACTTTC
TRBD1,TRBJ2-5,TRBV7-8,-,CASSLGNRGHGETQYF,TGTGCCAGCAGCTTAGGGAACAGGGGGCACGGAGAGACCCAGTACTTC
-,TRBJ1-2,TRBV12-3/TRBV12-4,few,CASSLVFSGYGYTF,TGTGCCAGCAGTTTAGTTTTCTCAGGCTATGGCTACACCTTC
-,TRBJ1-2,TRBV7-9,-,CASSLATGSNYGYTF,TGTGCCAGCAGCTTAGCGACGGGGTCTAACTATGGCTACACCTTC
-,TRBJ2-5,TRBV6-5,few,CASRPGQTQTQYF,TGTGCCAGCAGACCCGGACAGACACAGACCCAGTACTTC
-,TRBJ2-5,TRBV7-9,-,CASSSPGGLEETQYF,TGTGCCAGCAGCTCTCCTGGGGGGCTAGAGGAGACCCAGTACTTC
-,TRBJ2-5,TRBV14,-,CASCQDGIRNEQYF,TGTGCCAGCTGCCAAGACGGCATCCGCAATGAGCAGTACTTC
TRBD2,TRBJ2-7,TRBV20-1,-,CSARTSGGVEYEQYF,TGCAGTGCTAGGACTAGCGGGGGGGTTGAGTACGAGCAGTACTTC
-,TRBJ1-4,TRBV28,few,CASSLTANEKLFF,TGTGCCAGCAGTCTCACGGCTAATGAAAAACTGTTTTTT
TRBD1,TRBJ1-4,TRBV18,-,CASSPGQNEKLFF,TGTGCCAGCTCACCGGGACAGAATGAAAAACTGTTTTTT
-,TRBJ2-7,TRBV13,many,CASSFLDEQYF,TGTGCCAGCAGCTTTCTGGACGAGCAGTACTTC
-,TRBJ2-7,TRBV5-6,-,CASSSRGGRSYEQYF,TGTGCCAGCAGCTCCCGAGGGGGAAGGTCCTACGAGCAGTACTTC
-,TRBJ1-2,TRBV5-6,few,CASSPGRATYGYTF,TGTGCCAGCAGCCCGGGGAGGGCAACGTATGGCTACACCTTC
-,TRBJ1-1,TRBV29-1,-,CSVEWTPGGNTEAFF,TGCAGCGTTGAGTGGACTCCCGGAGGGAACACTGAAGCTTTCTTT
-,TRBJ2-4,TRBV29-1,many,CSVDGGDIQYF,TGCAGCGTTGATGGGGGAGACATTCAGTACTTC
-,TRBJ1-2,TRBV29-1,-,CSVRQDYGYTF,TGCAGCGTCCGACAGGACTATGGCTACACCTTC
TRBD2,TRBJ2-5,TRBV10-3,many,CAISPGLAGLETQYF,TGTGCCATATCACCGGGACTAGCGGGATTAGAGACCCAGTACTTC
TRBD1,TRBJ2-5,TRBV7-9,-,CASSTVGGWETQYF,TGTGCCAGCAGCACCGTAGGGGGCTGGGAGACCCAGTACTTC
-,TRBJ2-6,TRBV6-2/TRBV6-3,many,CASSSGLSRTGANVLTF,TGTGCCAGCAGTTCCGGGTTAAGTAGGACCGGGGCCAACGTCCTGACTTTC
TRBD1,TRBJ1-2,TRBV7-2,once,CASTSRGTNYGYTF,TGTGCCAGCACCTCCAGGGGGACTAACTATGGCTACACCTTC
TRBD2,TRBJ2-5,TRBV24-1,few,CATSTKRELRETQYF,TGTGCCACCAGCACGAAGCGGGAGCTAAGGGAGACCCAGTACTTC
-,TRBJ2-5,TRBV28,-,CASSLSLGAGETQYF,TGTGCCAGCAGTTTATCACTGGGGGCGGGGGAGACCCAGTACTTC
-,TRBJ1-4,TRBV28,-,CASSLGSGGKLFF,TGTGCCAGCAGTTTAGGCTCGGGCGGAAAACTGTTTTTT
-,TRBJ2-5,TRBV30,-,CAWSVTGAETQYF,TGTGCCTGGAGTGTAACGGGGGCAGAGACCCAGTACTTC